Below, one TCR beta chain is given with its context. The V gene's germline CDR1 is SEHNR and CDR2 FQNEAQ (reference sequence). The length of the CDR3 is 14 residues. The junction had 4 bases not matched to a gene; V was cut back by 4 bases and J by 4 bases. The data originate from a study of blood T cell repertoires in COVID-19. Turning to the study itself: From the United States, Italy and Spain came samples of acute and convalescent COVID-19. The analysed material was cDNA or gDNA that came from T cells, B-cell-depleted T cells, or PBMCs.

Per the study methods: By means of reference gene primer amplification, nucleated cell counts were estimated. Assay used: immunoSEQ multiplex PCR; TCRdb lists only in-frame clones, some missing. D and trimming come from the DNA, and the V and J calls and clone size come from that table. The data contain under 300,000 clones, approximately 88% of them singletons. This TCR derives from a woman in her thirties or forties who had recovered from COVID-19. V usage is TRBV7-9 and J usage is TRBJ2-7, with 10 bases aligning to TRBD1. The sequencing sample was made of peripheral blood. The CDR3 DNA follows: TGTGCCAGCAGCTCTCGGGACAGGGGTTACGAGCAGTACTTC. It translates to CASSSRDRGYEQYF. Together with reference TRBV7-9 and TRBJ2-7, the CDR3 gives the full variable domain: DTGVSQNPRHKITKRGQNVTFRCDPISEHNRLYWYRQTLGQGPEFLTYFQNEAQLEKSRLLSDRFSAERPKGSFSTLEIQRTEQGDSAMYLCASSSRDRGYEQYFGPGTRLTVT.